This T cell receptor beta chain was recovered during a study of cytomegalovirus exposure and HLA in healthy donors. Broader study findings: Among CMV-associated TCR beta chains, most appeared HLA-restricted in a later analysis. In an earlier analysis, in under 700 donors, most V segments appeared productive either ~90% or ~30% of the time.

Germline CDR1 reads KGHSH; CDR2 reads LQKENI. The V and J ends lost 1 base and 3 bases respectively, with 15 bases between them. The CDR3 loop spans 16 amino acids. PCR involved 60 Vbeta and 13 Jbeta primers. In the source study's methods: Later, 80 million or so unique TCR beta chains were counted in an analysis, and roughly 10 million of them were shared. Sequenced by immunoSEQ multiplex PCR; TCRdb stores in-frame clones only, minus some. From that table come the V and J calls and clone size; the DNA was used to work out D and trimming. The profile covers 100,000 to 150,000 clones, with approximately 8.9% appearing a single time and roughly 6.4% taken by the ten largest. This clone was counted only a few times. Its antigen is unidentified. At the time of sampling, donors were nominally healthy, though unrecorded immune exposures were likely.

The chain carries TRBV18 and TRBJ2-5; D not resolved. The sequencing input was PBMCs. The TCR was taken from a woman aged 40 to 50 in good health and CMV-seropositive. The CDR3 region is CASSPLAVYREETQYF. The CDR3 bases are TGTGCCAGCTCACCACTGGCCGTATACAGAGAAGAGACCCAGTACTTC.